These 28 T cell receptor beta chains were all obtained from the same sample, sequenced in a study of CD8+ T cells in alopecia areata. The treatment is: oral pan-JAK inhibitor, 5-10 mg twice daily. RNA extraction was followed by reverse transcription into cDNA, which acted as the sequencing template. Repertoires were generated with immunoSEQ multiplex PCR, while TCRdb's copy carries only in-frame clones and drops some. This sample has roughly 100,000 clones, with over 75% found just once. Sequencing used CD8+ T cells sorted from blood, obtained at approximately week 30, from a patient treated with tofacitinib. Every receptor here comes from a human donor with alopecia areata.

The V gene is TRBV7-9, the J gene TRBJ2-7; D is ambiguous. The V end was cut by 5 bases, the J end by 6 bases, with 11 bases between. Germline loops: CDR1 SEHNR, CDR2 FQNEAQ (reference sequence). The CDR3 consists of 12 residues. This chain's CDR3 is CASSPGEREQYF. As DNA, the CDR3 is TGTGCCAGCAGCCCCGGAGAGCGCGAGCAGTACTTC. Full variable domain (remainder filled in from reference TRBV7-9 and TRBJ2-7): DTGVSQNPRHKITKRGQNVTFRCDPISEHNRLYWYRQTLGQGPEFLTYFQNEAQLEKSRLLSDRFSAERPKGSFSTLEIQRTEQGDSAMYLCASSPGEREQYFGPGTRLTVT.

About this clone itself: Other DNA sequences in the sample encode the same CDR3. CDR3 protein: CAWSAAYEQYF. The CDR3 DNA reads TGTGCCTGGAGTGCAGCCTACGAGCAGTACTTC. The chain is built from TRBV30 and TRBJ2-7, with D unclear. Trimming cost V 1 base and J 2 bases, with 3 bases left between them. The CDR3 consists of 11 residues. CDR1 is GTSNPN, CDR2 SVGIG, per germline (reference sequence).

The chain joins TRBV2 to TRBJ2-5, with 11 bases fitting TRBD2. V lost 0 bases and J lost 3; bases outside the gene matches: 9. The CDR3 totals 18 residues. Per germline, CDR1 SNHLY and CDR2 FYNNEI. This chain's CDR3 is CASSEAWASGGMEETQYF. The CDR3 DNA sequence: TGTGCCAGCAGTGAAGCTTGGGCTAGCGGGGGGATGGAAGAGACCCAGTACTTC. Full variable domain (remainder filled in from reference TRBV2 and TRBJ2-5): EPEVTQTPSHQVTQMGQEVILRCVPISNHLYFYWYRQILGQKVEFLVSFYNNEISEKSEIFDDQFSVERPDGSNFTLKIRSTKLEDSAMYFCASSEAWASGGMEETQYFGPGTRLLVL.

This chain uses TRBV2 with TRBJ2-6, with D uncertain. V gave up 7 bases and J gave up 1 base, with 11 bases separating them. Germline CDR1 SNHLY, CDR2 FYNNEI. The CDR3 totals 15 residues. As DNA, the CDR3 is TGTGCCAGCATCCGACACCTATCTGGGGCCAACGTCCTGACTTTC. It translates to CASIRHLSGANVLTF.

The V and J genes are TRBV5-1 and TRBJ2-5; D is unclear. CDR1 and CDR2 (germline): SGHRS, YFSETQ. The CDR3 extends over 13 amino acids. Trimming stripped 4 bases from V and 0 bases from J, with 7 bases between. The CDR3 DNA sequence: TGCGCCAGCAGCATTAGTAACCAAGAGACCCAGTACTTC. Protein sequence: CASSISNQETQYF.

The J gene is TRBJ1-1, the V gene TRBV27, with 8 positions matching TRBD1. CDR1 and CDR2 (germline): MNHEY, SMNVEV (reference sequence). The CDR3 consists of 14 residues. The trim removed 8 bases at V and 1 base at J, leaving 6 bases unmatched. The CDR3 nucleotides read TGTGCCAGCCAGACAGGGGCCAGGAACACTGAAGCTTTCTTT. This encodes CASQTGARNTEAFF.

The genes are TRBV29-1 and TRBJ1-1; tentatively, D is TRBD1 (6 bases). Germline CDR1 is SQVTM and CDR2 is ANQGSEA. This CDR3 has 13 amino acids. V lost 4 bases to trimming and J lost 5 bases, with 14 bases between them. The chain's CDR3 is CSVGGGGRTEAFF. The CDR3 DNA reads TGCAGCGTTGGGGGAGGGGGTAGAACTGAAGCTTTCTTT.

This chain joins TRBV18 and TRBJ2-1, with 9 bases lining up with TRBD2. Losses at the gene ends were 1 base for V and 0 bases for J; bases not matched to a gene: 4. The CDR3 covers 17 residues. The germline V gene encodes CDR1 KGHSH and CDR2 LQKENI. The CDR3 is CASSPLVAGASYNEQFF. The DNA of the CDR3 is TGTGCCAGCTCACCACTTGTAGCGGGGGCCTCCTACAATGAGCAGTTCTTC.

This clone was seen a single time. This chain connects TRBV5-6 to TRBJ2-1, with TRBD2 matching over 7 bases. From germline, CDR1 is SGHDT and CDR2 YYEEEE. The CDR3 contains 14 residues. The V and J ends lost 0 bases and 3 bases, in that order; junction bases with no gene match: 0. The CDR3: CASSLGTSYNEQFF. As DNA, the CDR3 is TGTGCCAGCAGCTTGGGGACTAGCTACAATGAGCAGTTCTTC.

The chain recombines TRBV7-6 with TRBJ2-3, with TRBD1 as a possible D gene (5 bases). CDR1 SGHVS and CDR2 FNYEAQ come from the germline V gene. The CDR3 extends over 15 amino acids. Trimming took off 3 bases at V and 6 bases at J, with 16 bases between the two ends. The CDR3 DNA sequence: TGTGCCAGCAGCTTTGCCCAGGGTGGGTCGGATACGCAGTATTTT. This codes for CASSFAQGGSDTQYF.

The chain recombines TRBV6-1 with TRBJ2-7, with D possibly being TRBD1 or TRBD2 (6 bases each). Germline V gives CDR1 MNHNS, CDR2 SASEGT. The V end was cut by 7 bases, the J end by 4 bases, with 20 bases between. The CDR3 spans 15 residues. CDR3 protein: CASIPTGGGLYEQYF. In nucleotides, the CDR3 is TGTGCCAGCATCCCAACTGGAGGGGGGCTTTACGAGCAGTACTTC.

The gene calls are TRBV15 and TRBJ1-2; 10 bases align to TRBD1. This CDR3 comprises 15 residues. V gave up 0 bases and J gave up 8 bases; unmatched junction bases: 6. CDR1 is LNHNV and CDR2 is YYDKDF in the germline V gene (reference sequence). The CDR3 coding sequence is TGTGCCACCAGCAGAGATCTGGGGACAGGGGACGGCTACACCTTC. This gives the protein CATSRDLGTGDGYTF.

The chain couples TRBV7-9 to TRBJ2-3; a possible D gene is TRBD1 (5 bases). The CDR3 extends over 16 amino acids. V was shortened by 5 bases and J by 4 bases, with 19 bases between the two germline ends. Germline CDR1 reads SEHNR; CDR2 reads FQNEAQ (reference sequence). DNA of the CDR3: TGTGCCAGCAGCCCAGCCATCGGGCAGGGTCCAGATACGCAGTATTTT. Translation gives CASSPAIGQGPDTQYF.

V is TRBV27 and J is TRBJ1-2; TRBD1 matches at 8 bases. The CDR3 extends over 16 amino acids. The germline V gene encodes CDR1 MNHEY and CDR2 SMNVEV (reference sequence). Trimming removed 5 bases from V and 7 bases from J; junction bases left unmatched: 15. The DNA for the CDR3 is TGTGCCAGCAGTCCCCTGGGGCAGGGGGCTATGAGTGGCTACACCTTC. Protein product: CASSPLGQGAMSGYTF.

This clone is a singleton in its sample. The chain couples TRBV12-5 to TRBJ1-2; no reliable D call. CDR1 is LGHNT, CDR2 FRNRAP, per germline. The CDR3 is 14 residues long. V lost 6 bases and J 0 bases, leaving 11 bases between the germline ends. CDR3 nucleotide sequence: TGTGCTAGTGGCCACCAAATAGCTAACTATGGCTACACCTTC. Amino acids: CASGHQIANYGYTF. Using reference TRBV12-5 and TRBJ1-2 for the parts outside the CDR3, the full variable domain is DARVTQTPRHKVTEMGQEVTMRCQPILGHNTVFWYRQTMMQGLELLAYFRNRAPLDDSGMPKDRFSAEMPDATLATLKIQPSEPRDSAVYFCASGHQIANYGYTFGSGTRLTVV.

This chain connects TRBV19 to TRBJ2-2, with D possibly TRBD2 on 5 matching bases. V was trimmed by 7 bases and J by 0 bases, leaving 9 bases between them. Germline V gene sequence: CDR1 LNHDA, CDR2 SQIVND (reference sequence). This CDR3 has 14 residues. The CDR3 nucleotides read TGTGCCAGTACCGGGAACTCGAACACCGGGGAGCTGTTTTTT. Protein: CASTGNSNTGELFF.

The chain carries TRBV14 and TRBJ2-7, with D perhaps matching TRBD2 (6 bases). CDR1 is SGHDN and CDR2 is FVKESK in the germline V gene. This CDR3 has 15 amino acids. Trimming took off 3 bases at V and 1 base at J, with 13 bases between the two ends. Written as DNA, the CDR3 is TGTGCCAGCAGCCACCTGGGAGGCGGATCCTACGAGCAGTACTTC. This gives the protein CASSHLGGGSYEQYF.

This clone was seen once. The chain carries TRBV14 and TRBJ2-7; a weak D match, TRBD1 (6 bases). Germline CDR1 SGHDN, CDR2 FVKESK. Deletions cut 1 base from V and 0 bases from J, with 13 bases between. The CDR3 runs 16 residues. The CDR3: CASSQGKGVSSYEQYF. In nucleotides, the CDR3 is TGTGCCAGCAGCCAAGGAAAGGGGGTAAGCTCCTACGAGCAGTACTTC.

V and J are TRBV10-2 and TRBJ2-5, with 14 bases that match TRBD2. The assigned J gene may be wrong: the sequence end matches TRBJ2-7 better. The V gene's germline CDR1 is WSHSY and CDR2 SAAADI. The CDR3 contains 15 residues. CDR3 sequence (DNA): TGCGCCAGCGGCCCGGGACTAGCGGGGGCCTACGAGCAGTACTTC. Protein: CASGPGLAGAYEQYF.

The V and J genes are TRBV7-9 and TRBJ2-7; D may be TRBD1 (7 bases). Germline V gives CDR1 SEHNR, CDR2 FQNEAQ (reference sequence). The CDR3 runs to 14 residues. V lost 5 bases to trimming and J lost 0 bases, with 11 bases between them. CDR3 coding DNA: TGTGCCAGCAGCCCGCGGGACAGCTCCTACGAGCAGTACTTC. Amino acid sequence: CASSPRDSSYEQYF.

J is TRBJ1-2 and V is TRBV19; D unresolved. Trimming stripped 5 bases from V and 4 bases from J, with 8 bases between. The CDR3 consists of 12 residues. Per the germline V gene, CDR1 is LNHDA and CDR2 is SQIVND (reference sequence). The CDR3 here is CASSPTSYGYTF. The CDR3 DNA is TGTGCCAGTAGTCCGACAAGCTATGGCTACACCTTC.

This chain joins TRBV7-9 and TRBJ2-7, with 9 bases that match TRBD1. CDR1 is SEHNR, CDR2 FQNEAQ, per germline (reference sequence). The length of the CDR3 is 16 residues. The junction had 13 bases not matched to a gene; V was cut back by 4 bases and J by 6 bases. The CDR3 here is CASSSERTGARREQYF. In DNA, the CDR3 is TGTGCCAGCAGCTCCGAGCGGACAGGGGCAAGGCGCGAGCAGTACTTC.

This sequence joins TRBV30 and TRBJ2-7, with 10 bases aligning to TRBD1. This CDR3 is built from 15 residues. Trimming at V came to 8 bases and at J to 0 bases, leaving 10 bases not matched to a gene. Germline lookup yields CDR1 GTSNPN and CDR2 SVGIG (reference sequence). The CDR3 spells CALILRDRGSYEQYF. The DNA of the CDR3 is TGTGCCCTAATATTACGGGACAGGGGCTCCTACGAGCAGTACTTC.

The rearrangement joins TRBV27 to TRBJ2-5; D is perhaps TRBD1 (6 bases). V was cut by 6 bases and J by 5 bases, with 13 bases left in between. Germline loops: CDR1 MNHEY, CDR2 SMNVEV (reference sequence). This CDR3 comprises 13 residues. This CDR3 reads CASSPRGWETQYF. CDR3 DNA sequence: TGTGCCAGCAGCCCGAGGGGGTGGGAGACCCAGTACTTC.

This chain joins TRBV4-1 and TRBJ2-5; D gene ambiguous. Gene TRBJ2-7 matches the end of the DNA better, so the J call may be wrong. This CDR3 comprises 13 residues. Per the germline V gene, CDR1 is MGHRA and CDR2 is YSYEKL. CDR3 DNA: TGCGCCAGCAGCCAAGAAGGGACCTACGAGCAGTACTTC. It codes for CASSQEGTYEQYF.

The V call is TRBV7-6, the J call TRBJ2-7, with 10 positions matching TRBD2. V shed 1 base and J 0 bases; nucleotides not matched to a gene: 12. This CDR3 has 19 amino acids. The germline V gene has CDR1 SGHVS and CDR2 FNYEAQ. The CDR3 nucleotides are TGTGCCAGCAGCTTAGATCGAGCGGGAGGGAGTCTGAGCTCCTACGAGCAGTACTTC. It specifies CASSLDRAGGSLSSYEQYF.

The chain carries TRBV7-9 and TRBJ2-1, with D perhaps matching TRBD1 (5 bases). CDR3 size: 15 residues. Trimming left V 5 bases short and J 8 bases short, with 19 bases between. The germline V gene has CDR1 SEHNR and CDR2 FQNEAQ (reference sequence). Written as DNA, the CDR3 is TGTGCCAGCAGCGGCACGCCCGGTGGGGCCGATGAGCAGTTCTTC. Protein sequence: CASSGTPGGADEQFF.

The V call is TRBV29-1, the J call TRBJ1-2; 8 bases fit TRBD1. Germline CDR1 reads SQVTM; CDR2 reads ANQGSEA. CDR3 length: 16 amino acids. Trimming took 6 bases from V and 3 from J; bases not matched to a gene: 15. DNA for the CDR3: TGCAGCGTAGCTGGACAGGGTCTTCACTCTGACTATGGCTACACCTTC. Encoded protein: CSVAGQGLHSDYGYTF.